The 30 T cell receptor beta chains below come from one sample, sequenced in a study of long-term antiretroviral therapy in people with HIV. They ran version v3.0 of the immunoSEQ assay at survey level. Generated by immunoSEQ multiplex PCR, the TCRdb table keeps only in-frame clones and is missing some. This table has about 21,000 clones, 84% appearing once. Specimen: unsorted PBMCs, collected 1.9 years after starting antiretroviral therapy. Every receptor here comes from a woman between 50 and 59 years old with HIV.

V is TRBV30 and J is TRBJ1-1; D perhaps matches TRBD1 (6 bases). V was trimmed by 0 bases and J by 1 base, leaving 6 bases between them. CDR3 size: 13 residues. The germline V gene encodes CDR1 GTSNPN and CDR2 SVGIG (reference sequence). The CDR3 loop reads CAWSVQGNTEAFF. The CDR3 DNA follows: TGTGCCTGGAGTGTACAGGGGAACACTGAAGCTTTCTTT.

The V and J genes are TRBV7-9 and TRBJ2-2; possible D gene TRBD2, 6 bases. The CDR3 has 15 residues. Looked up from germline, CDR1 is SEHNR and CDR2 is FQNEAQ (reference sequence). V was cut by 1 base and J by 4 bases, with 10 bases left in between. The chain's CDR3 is CASSLGGAGTGELFF. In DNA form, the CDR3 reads TGTGCCAGCAGCTTAGGCGGGGCCGGCACCGGGGAGCTGTTTTTT.

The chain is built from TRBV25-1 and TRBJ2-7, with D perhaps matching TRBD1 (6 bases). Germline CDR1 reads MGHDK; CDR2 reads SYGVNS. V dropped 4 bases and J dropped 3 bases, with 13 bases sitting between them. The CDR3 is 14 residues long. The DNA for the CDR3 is TGTGCCAGCAGTGGAACTACAGGGAACTACGAGCAGTACTTC. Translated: CASSGTTGNYEQYF.

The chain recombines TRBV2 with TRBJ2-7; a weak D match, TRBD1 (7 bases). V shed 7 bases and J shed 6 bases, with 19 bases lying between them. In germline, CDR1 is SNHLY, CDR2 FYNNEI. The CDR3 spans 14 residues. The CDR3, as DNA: TGTGCCAGCACGGGGGTGAGACAGGGCGGCGAGCAGTACTTC. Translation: CASTGVRQGGEQYF.

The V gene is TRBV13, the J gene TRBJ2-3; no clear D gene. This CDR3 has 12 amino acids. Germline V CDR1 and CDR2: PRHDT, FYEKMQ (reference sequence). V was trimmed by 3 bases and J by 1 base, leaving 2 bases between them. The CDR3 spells CASSLGTDTQYF. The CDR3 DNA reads TGTGCCAGCAGCTTGGGCACAGATACGCAGTATTTT.

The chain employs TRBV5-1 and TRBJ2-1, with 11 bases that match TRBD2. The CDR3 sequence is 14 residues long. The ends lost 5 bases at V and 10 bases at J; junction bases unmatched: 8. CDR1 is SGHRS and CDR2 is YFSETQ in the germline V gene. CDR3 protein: CASRISGGAGEQFF. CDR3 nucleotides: TGCGCCAGCAGGATTAGCGGGGGGGCAGGGGAGCAGTTCTTC.

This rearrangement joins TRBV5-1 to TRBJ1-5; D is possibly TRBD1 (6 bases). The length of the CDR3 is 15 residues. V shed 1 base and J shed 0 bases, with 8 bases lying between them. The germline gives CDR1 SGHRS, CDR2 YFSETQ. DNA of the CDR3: TGCGCCAGCAGCTTGCAGACAGGTAGCAATCAGCCCCAGCATTTT. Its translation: CASSLQTGSNQPQHF.

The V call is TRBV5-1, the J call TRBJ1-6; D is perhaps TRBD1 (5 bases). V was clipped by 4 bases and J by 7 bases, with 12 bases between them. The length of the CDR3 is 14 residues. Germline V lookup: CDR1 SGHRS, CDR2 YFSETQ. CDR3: CASSPGDGNSPLHF. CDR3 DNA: TGCGCCAGCAGCCCCGGGGACGGGAATTCACCCCTCCACTTT.

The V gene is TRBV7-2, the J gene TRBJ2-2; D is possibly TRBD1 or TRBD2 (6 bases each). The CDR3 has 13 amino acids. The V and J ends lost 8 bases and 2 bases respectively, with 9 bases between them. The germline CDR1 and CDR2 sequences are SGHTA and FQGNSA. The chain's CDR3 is CASGGLNTGELFF. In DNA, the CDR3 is TGTGCCAGCGGGGGGCTAAACACCGGGGAGCTGTTTTTT.

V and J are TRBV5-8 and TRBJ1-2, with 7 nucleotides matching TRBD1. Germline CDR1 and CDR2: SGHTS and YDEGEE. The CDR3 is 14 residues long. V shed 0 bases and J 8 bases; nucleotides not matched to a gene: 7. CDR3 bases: TGTGCCAGCAGCTTGGTGTCAGGGGGGTCCGGCTACACCTTC. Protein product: CASSLVSGGSGYTF. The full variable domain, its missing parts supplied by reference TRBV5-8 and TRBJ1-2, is EAGVTQSPTHLIKTRGQQATLRCSPISGHTSVYWYQQALGLGLQFLLWYDEGEERNRGNFPPRFSGRQFPNYSSELNVNALELEDSALYLCASSLVSGGSGYTFGSGTRLTVV.

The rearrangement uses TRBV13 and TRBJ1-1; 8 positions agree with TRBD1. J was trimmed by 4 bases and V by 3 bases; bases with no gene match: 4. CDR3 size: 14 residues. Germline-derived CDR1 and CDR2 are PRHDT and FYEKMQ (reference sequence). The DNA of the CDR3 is TGTGCCAGCAGCTTTACAGGGGGAGGCACTGAAGCTTTCTTT. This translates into CASSFTGGGTEAFF.

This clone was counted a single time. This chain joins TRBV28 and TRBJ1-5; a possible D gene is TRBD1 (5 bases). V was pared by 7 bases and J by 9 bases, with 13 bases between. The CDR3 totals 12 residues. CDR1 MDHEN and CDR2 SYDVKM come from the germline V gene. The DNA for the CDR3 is TGTGCCAGCACTCTTCCAAGGGGGCCCCAGCATTTT. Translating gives CASTLPRGPQHF.

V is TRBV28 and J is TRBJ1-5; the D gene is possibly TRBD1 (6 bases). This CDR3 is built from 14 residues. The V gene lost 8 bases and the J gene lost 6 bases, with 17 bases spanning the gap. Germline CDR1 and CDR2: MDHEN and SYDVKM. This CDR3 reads CASGGGQFRQPQHF. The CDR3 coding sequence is TGTGCCAGCGGGGGAGGACAGTTCCGTCAGCCCCAGCATTTT.

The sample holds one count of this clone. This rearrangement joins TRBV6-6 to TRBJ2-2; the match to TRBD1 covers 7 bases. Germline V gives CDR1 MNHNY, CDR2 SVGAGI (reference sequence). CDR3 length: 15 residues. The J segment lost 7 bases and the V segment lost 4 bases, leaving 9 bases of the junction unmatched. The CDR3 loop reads CASSLRTGSGGELFF. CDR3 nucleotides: TGTGCCAGCAGTTTACGGACAGGAAGTGGCGGGGAGCTGTTTTTT.

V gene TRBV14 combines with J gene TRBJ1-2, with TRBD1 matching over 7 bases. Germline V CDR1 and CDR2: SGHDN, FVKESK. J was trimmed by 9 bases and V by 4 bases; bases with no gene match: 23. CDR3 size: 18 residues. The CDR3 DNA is TGTGCCAGCAGCCCTACTACCCTTACAGGGGCCGTTTCTATGCGCTACACCTTC. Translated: CASSPTTLTGAVSMRYTF.

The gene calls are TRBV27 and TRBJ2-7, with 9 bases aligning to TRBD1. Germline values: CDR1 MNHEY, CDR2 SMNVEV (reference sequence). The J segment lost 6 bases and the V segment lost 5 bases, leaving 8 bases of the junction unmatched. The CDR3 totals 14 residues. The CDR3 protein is CASSPGQGRSEQYF. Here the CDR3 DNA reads TGTGCCAGCAGTCCGGGACAGGGCCGAAGCGAGCAGTACTTC.

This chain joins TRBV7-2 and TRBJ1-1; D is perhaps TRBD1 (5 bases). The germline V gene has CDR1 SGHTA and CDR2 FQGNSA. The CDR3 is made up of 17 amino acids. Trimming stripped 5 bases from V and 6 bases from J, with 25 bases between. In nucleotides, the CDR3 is TGTGCCAGCAGCCGACGGGGGGTGGCCGAGGTCGGGTCTGAAGCTTTCTTT. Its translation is CASSRRGVAEVGSEAFF.

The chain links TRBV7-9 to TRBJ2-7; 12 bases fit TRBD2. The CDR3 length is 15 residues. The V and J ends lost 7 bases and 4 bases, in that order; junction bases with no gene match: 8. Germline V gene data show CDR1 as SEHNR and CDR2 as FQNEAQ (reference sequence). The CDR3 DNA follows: TGTGCCAGCAACTACCCTAGCGGGGGGGTTTACGAGCAGTACTTC. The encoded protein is CASNYPSGGVYEQYF.

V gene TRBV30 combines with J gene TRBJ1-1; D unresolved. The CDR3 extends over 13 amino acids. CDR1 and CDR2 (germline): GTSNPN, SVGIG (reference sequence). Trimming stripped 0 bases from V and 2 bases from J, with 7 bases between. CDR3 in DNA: TGTGCCTGGAGTGTGCAGCGAAACACTGAAGCTTTCTTT. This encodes CAWSVQRNTEAFF.

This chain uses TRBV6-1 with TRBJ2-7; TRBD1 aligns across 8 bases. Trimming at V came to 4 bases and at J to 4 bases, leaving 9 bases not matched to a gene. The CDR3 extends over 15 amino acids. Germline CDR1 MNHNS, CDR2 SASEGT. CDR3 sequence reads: CASSGRQGLGYEQYF. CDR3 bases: TGTGCCAGCAGTGGAAGACAGGGGTTAGGGTACGAGCAGTACTTC.

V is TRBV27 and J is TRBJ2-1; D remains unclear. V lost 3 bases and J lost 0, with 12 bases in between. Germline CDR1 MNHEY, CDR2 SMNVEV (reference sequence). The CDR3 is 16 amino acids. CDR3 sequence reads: CASSFPGKISYNEQFF. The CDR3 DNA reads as TGTGCCAGCAGTTTCCCAGGTAAAATCTCCTACAATGAGCAGTTCTTC.

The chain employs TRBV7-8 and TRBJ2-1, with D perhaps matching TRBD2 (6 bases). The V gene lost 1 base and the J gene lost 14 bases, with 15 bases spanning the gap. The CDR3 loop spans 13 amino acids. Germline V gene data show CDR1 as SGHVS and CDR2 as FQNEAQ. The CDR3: CASSLGAYSGKFF. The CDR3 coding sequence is TGTGCCAGCAGCTTAGGCGCGTATAGCGGTAAGTTCTTC.

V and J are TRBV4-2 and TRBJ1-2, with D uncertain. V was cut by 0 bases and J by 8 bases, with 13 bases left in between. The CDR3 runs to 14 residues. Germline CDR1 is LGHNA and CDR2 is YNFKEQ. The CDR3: CASSQESALPGYTF. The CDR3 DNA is TGTGCCAGCAGCCAAGAATCTGCTTTGCCGGGCTACACCTTC.

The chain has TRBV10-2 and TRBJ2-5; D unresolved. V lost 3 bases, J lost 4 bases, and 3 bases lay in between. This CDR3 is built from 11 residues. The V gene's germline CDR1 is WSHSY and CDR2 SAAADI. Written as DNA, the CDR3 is TGCGCCAGCAGTGATCCAGAGACCCAGTACTTC. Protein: CASSDPETQYF.

This CDR3 is CASSFPGTGVGYTF. CDR3 DNA: TGTGCCAGCAGCTTCCCCGGGACAGGGGTTGGCTACACCTTC. V is TRBV7-6 and J is TRBJ1-2, with 10 bases fitting TRBD1. The CDR3 is 14 residues long. The V segment lost 3 bases and the J segment 7 bases; nucleotides outside the gene matches: 5. Germline assignment: CDR1 SGHVS and CDR2 FNYEAQ.

The CDR3 is CASSIGDSPYGYTF. The CDR3 DNA reads TGTGCCAGTAGTATAGGGGACAGCCCCTATGGCTACACCTTC. V and J are TRBV19 and TRBJ1-2, with 7 bases that match TRBD1. The J segment lost 4 bases and the V segment lost 1 base, leaving 3 bases of the junction unmatched. This CDR3 is built from 14 residues. Germline V gene data show CDR1 as LNHDA and CDR2 as SQIVND (reference sequence).

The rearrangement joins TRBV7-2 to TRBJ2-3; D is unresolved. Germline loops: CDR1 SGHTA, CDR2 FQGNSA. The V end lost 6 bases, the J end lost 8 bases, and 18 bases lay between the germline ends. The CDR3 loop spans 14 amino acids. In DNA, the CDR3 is TGTGCCAGCAGTCAATTCCTAGAGGTCGGTACGCAGTATTTT. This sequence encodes CASSQFLEVGTQYF.

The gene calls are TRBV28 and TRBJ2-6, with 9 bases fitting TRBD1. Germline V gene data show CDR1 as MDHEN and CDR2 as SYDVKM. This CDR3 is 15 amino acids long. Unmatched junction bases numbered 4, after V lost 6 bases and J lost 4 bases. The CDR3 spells CASSQTGGGANVLTF. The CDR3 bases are TGTGCCAGCAGCCAGACAGGGGGAGGGGCCAACGTCCTGACTTTC.

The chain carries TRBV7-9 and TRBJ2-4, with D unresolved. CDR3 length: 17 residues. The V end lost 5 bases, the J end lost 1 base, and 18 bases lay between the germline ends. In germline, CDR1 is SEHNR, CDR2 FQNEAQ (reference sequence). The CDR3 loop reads CASSLPPGSGAKNIQYF. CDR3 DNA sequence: TGTGCCAGCAGCCTACCTCCCGGGTCCGGGGCCAAAAACATTCAGTACTTC.

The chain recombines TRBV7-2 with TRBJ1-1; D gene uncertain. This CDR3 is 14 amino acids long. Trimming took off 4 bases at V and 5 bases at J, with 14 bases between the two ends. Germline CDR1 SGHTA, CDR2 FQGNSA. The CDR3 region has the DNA TGTGCCAGCAGCTCTGACCAAGGTAAAACTGAAGCTTTCTTT. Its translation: CASSSDQGKTEAFF.